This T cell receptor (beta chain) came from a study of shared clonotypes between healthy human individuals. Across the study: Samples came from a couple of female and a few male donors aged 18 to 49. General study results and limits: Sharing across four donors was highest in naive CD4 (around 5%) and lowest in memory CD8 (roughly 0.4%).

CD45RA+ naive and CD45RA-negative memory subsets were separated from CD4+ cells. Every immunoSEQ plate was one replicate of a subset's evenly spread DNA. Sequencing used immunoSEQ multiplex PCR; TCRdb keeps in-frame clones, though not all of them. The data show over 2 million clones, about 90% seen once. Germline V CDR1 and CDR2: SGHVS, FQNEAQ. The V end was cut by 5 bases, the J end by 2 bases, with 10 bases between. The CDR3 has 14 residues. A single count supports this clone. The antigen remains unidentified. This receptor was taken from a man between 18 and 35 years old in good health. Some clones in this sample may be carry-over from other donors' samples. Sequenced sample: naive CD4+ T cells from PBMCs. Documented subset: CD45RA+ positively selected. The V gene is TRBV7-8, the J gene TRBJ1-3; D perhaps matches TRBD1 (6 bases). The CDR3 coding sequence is TGTGCCAGCAGCCAACGGACAGCTGGAAACACCATATATTTT. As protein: CASSQRTAGNTIYF.